These T cell receptor beta chains were read from a single sample in a study of blood T cell repertoires in COVID-19. Generated by immunoSEQ multiplex PCR, the TCRdb table keeps only in-frame clones and is missing some. The data show roughly 240,000 clones, with 83% seen just once and under 5.5% held by the top ten. Sequenced input: peripheral blood. The receptors shown here come from a man between 60 and 75 years old who had recovered from COVID-19. Each CDR3 is given with its conserved first and last residue. The D gene is left open where the match is weak. The size of a clone is reported for some rows only, either as once, few or many, or as a class for expanded clones.

D: TRBD2
J: TRBJ2-1
V: TRBV6-1
size: few
CDR3: CASSESGLAGSYNEQFF
DNA: TGTGCCAGCAGTGAATCGGGACTAGCGGGGTCCTACAATGAGCAGTTCTTC

D: TRBD2
J: TRBJ2-7
V: TRBV20-1
size: .
CDR3: CSASGGGLAGQYEQYF
DNA: TGCAGTGCTAGTGGCGGCGGACTAGCGGGCCAATACGAGCAGTACTTC

D: TRBD1
J: TRBJ1-3
V: TRBV27
size: once
CDR3: CASSRDRGGNTIYF
DNA: TGTGCCAGCAGTAGGGACAGGGGTGGAAACACCATATATTTT

D: .
J: TRBJ1-5
V: TRBV28
size: .
CDR3: CASSTNPGSSQPQHF
DNA: TGTGCCAGCAGTACGAATCCAGGGTCAAGCCAGCCCCAGCATTTT

D: TRBD2
J: TRBJ2-5
V: TRBV11-2
size: few
CDR3: CASSRGGEGSGTQYF
DNA: TGTGCCAGCAGCCGTGGAGGGGAGGGATCGGGGACCCAGTACTTC

D: .
J: TRBJ2-3
V: TRBV29-1
size: .
CDR3: CSGTWGPDTDTQYF
DNA: TGCAGCGGGACATGGGGGCCGGACACAGATACGCAGTATTTT

D: .
J: TRBJ2-5
V: TRBV5-1
size: once
CDR3: CASSSQGIEQETQYF
DNA: TGCGCCAGCAGCTCACAGGGAATCGAACAAGAGACCCAGTACTTC

D: TRBD2
J: TRBJ2-7
V: TRBV6-4
size: .
CDR3: CASSATGGYEQYF
DNA: TGTGCCAGCAGTGCCACGGGGGGCTACGAGCAGTACTTC

D: TRBD2
J: TRBJ2-7
V: TRBV6-5
size: .
CDR3: CASSYSSGRVYEQYF
DNA: TGTGCCAGCAGTTACTCTAGCGGGAGAGTCTACGAGCAGTACTTC

D: TRBD1
J: TRBJ2-3
V: TRBV29-1
size: .
CDR3: CSMTGGTDTQYF
DNA: TGCAGCATGACAGGGGGCACAGATACGCAGTATTTT

D: TRBD1
J: TRBJ2-1
V: TRBV7-2
size: .
CDR3: CASSSTGGVYNEQFF
DNA: TGTGCCAGCAGCTCAACAGGGGGCGTGTACAATGAGCAGTTCTTC